This TCR beta chain emerged from a study of blood T cell repertoires in COVID-19. Study summary: Sites in the United States, Italy and Spain provided acute and convalescent COVID-19 samples.

The CDR3 sequence is 14 residues long. The V gene's germline CDR1 is SGHDT and CDR2 YYEEEE. The J segment lost 4 bases and the V segment lost 2 bases, leaving 4 bases of the junction unmatched. Original methodology: Amplification with reference gene primers provided the estimates of nucleated cell counts. The method was immunoSEQ multiplex PCR; TCRdb's version includes in-frame clones alone and lacks a portion of them. V and J calls and clone size are copied from that table; D and trimming were computed from the DNA. This table holds about 230,000 clones, under 90% found once. This sequence joins TRBV5-6 and TRBJ1-1; 8 nucleotides agree with TRBD1. Specimen: peripheral blood. This TCR was recovered from a man in his fifties or sixties with COVID-19, enrolled during active disease. CDR3: CASSFRTGSTEAFF. CDR3 in DNA: TGTGCCAGCAGCTTCAGGACAGGGAGCACTGAAGCTTTCTTT.